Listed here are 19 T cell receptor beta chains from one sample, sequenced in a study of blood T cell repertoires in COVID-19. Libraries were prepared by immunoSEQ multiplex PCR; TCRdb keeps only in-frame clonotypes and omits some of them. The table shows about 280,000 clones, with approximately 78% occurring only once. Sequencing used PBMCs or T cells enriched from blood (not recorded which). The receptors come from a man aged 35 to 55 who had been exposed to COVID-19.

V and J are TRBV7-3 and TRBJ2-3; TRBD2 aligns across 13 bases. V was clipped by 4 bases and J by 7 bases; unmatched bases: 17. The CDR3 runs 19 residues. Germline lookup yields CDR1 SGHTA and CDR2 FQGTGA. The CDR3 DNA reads TGTGCCAGCAGCTCAACTCCAACGACTAGCGGGAGGTCCCTTAATACGCAGTATTTT. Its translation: CASSSTPTTSGRSLNTQYF.

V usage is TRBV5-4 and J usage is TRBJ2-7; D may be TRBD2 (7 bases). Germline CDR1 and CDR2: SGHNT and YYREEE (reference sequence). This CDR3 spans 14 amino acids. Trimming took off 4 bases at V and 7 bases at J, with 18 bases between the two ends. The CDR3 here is CASSGGRTRYEQYF. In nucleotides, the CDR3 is TGTGCCAGCAGCGGGGGGCGGACTAGATATGAGCAGTACTTC.

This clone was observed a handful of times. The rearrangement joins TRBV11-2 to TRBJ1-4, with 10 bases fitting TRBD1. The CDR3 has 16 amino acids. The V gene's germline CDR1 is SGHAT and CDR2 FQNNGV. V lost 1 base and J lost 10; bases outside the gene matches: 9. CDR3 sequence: CASSLGMRQGAVKLFF. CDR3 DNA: TGTGCCAGCAGCTTAGGAATGAGACAGGGGGCGGTAAAACTGTTTTTT.

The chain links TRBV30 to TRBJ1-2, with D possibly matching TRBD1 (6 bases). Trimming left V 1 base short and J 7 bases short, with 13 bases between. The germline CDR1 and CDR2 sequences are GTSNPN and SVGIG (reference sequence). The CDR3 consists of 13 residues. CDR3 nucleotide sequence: TGTGCCTGGAGTGCCAGATCGACAGGTGGCTACACCTTC. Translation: CAWSARSTGGYTF.

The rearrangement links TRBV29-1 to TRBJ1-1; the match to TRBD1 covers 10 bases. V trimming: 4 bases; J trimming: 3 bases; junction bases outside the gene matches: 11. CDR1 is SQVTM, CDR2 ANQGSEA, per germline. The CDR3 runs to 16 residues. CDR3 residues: CSVAGGDRGVHTEAFF. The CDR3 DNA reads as TGCAGCGTTGCCGGGGGGGACAGGGGTGTTCACACTGAAGCTTTCTTT.

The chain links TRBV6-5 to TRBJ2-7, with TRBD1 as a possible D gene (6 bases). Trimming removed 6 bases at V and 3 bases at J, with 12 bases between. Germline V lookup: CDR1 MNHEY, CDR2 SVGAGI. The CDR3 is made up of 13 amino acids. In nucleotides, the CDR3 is TGTGCCAGCAGAAAACAGGGCGACTACGAGCAGTACTTC. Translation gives CASRKQGDYEQYF.

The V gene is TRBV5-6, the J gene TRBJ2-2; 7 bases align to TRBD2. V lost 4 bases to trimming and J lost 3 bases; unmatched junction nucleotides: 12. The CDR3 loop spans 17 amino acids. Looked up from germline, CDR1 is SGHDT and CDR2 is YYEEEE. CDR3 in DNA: TGTGCCAGCAGCCCCCTATCGGGGACTACTTACACCGGGGAGCTGTTTTTT. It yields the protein CASSPLSGTTYTGELFF. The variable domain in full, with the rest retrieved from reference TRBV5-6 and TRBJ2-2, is DAGVTQSPTHLIKTRGQQVTLRCSPKSGHDTVSWYQQALGQGPQFIFQYYEEEERQRGNFPDRFSGHQFPNYSSELNVNALLLGDSALYLCASSPLSGTTYTGELFFGEGSRLTVL.

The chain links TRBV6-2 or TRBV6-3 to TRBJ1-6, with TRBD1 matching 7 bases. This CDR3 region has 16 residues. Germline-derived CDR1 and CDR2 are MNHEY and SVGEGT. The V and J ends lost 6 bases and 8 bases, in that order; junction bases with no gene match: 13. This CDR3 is CASSLLSTGTDSPLHF. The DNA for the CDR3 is TGTGCCAGCAGCCTCCTATCGACAGGGACCGATTCACCCCTCCACTTT.

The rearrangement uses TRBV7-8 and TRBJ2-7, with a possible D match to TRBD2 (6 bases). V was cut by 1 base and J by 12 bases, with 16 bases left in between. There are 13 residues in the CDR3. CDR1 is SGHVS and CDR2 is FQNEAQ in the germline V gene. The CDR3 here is CASSLERDSDVYF. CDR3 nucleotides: TGTGCCAGCAGCTTAGAACGGGACTCCGATGTGTACTTC.

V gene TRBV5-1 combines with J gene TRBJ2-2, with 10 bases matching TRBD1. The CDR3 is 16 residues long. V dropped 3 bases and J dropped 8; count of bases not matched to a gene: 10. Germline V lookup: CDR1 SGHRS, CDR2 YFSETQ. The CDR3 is CASSSPGQGRLGELFF. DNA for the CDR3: TGCGCCAGCAGCTCACCGGGACAGGGGAGGTTGGGGGAGCTGTTTTTT.

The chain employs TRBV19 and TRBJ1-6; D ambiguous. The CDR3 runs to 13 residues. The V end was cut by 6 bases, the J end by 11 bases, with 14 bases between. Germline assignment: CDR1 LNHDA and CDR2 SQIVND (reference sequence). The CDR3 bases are TGTGCCAGTAGCCCAACGAGGCTGGCACCCCTCCACTTT. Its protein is CASSPTRLAPLHF.

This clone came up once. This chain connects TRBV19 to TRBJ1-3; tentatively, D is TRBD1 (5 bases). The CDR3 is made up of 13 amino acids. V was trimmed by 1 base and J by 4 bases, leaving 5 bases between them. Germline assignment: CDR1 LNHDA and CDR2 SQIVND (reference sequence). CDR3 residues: CASSIGTGNTIYF. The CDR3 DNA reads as TGTGCCAGTAGTATAGGGACAGGAAACACCATATATTTT.

Here the CDR3 DNA reads TGTGCCAGCAGCCTCCAGTATTCCTACGAGCAGTACTTC. Amino acid sequence: CASSLQYSYEQYF. The chain couples TRBV12-3 or TRBV12-4 to TRBJ2-7; unclear D gene. This CDR3 comprises 13 residues. The germline V and J ends were trimmed by 6 bases and 1 base, with 10 bases remaining between them.

The CDR3 coding sequence is TGTGCCAGCAGCCACCCCGGCCAGGTTTGGGAGCAAGAGACCCAGTACTTC. As protein: CASSHPGQVWEQETQYF. The rearrangement uses TRBV3-1 (or the pseudogene TRBV3-2) and TRBJ2-5, with D possibly TRBD2 on 5 matching bases. Trimming pared 3 bases from V and 2 bases from J, leaving 19 bases between. Germline lookup yields CDR1 LGHDT and CDR2 YNNKEL (reference sequence). This CDR3 contains 17 residues.

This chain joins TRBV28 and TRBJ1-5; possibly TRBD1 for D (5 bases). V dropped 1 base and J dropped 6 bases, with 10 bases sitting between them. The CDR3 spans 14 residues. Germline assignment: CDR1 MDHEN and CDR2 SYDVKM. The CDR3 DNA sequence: TGTGCCAGCAGTTTATATCAGGGAGGTCAGCCCCAGCATTTT. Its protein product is CASSLYQGGQPQHF.

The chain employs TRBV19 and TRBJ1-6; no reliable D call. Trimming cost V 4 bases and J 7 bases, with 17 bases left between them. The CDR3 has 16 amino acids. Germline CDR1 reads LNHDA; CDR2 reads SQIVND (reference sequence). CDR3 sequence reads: CASSTDSDWRNSPLHF. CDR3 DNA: TGTGCCAGTAGTACCGATTCGGACTGGAGGAATTCACCCCTCCACTTT.

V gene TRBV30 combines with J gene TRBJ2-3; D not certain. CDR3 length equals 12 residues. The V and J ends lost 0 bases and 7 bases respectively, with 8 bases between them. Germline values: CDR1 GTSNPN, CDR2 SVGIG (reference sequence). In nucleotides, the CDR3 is TGTGCCTGGAGTGTGGCTAGGCATACGCAGTATTTT. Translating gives CAWSVARHTQYF.

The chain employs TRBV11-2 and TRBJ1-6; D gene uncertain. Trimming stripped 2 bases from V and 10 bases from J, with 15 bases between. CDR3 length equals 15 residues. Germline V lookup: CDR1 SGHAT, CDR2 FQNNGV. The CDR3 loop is CASSLTPRSLSPLHF. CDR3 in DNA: TGTGCCAGCAGCTTAACCCCCAGGTCCCTATCACCCCTCCACTTT.

The CDR3 DNA follows: TGTGCCAGCAGCTTAGAGCACGGGAGCGAGCAGTACTTC. Protein sequence: CASSLEHGSEQYF. This chain links TRBV11-2 with TRBJ2-7; the D gene is possibly TRBD2 (6 bases). Per the germline V gene, CDR1 is SGHAT and CDR2 is FQNNGV. The V and J ends lost 0 bases and 6 bases respectively, with 9 bases between them. CDR3 size: 13 residues.